The rows below give T cell receptor beta chains drawn from one sample of a study of blood T cells in healthy people across ages. TCRdb re-analysed the 5' RACE reads in MiXCR, keeping a single row per CDR3 protein. Of hundreds of thousands of distinct CDR3 sequences detected, 58% appear once; the ten largest clones hold about 20%. Material for sequencing was blood. The origin of the receptors is a man aged 25 to 45 in good health. CDR3s include the opening cysteine and the closing phenylalanine or tryptophan. D genes are given only for firm matches. Some rows have no size entry. The others give once, few or many, or a class for an expanded clone.

TRBJ2-1,NA,TRBV3-1,TRBD2,CASSQLAGSSYNEQFF,TGTGCCAGCAGCCAACTAGCGGGGAGCTCCTACAATGAGCAGTTCTTC
TRBJ2-3,many,TRBV7-2,TRBD1,CASSLDRGTDTQYF,TGTGCCAGCAGCTTAGACAGGGGGACAGATACGCAGTATTTT
TRBJ2-7,few,TRBV28,NA,CATRDGTSNEQYF,TGTGCCACCCGGGACGGGACGTCTAACGAGCAGTACTTC
TRBJ1-1,NA,TRBV20-1,TRBD1,CSANDRGRMNTEAFF,TGCAGTGCAAACGACAGGGGAAGGATGAACACTGAAGCTTTCTTT
TRBJ2-7,few,TRBV28,TRBD2,CASNTGGSEQYF,TGTGCCAGCAATACGGGGGGGAGCGAGCAGTACTTC
TRBJ1-2,NA,TRBV21-1,NA,CASSKAGTGGQGYGYTF,TGTGCCAGCAGCAAAGCTGGGACAGGGGGCCAAGGCTATGGCTACACCTTC
TRBJ2-7,few,TRBV29-1,TRBD1,CSVGGQGKGEQYF,TGCAGCGTGGGGGGACAGGGGAAGGGCGAGCAGTACTTC
TRBJ2-6,few,TRBV29-1,NA,CSVEGGSGANVLTF,TGCAGCGTTGAGGGGGGCTCTGGGGCCAACGTCCTGACTTTC
TRBJ2-7,NA,TRBV4-3,TRBD1,CASSQLTGDEQYF,TGCGCCAGCAGCCAGTTAACAGGGGACGAGCAGTACTTC
TRBJ2-5,NA,TRBV3-1,NA,CASSQERSEQYF,TGTGCCAGCAGCCAAGAAAGAAGTGAGCAGTACTTC
TRBJ2-3,NA,TRBV6-4,TRBD2,CASSVGLAGVDTQYF,TGTGCCAGCAGTGTGGGACTAGCGGGAGTAGATACGCAGTATTTT
TRBJ2-4,NA,TRBV9,NA,CASSPGGRSGEQYF,TGTGCCAGCAGCCCAGGAGGCAGGTCGGGAGAGCAGTACTTC
TRBJ2-3,NA,TRBV7-2,TRBD2,CASSLVAGALTDTQYF,TGTGCCAGCAGCTTAGTTGCGGGAGCACTCACAGATACGCAGTATTTT
TRBJ1-2,NA,TRBV20-1,NA,CSARDRLTNTGIYGYTF,TGCAGTGCTAGAGATAGACTCACTAATACAGGGATCTATGGCTACACCTTC
TRBJ2-6,NA,TRBV5-6,NA,CASSGTWAAGANVLTF,TGTGCCAGCAGCGGAACCTGGGCGGCTGGGGCCAACGTCCTGACTTTC
TRBJ2-3,few,TRBV29-1,NA,CSVAGNTQYF,TGCAGCGTTGCGGGGAATACGCAGTATTTT
TRBJ2-1,few,TRBV29-1,NA,CSLQVGSNEQFF,TGCAGCCTTCAAGTCGGAAGCAATGAGCAGTTCTTC
TRBJ2-1,NA,TRBV7-2,TRBD1,CASRTGGRRYEQFF,TGTGCCAGCAGAACAGGGGGTCGGAGGTATGAGCAGTTCTTC
TRBJ2-7,NA,TRBV7-8,TRBD2,CASSLLRGRAFVVEQYF,TGTGCCAGCAGCTTACTCCGCGGGAGGGCCTTTGTGGTCGAGCAGTACTTC
TRBJ2-7,NA,TRBV24-1,NA,CATSEAGQPEQYF,TGTGCCACCAGTGAGGCGGGACAGCCTGAGCAGTACTTC
TRBJ2-1,NA,TRBV20-1,TRBD1,CSASGEGTGGNEQFF,TGCAGTGCTAGTGGCGAGGGGACAGGGGGCAATGAGCAGTTCTTC
TRBJ1-2,NA,TRBV6-6,NA,CASSFPTQGLDGYTF,TGTGCCAGCAGTTTCCCTACCCAGGGGTTGGATGGCTACACCTTC
TRBJ1-5,NA,TRBV6-6,TRBD1,CASRQGVFQPQHF,TGTGCCAGTCGACAGGGGGTTTTTCAGCCCCAGCATTTT
TRBJ1-6,once,TRBV3-1,NA,CASGTAPNINSPLHF,TGTGCCAGCGGAACAGCCCCAAACATCAATTCACCCCTCCACTTT
TRBJ2-5,NA,TRBV6-4,TRBD1,CASSDLGQGRSQETQYF,TGTGCCAGCAGTGACTTGGGACAGGGCCGGTCCCAAGAGACCCAGTACTTC
TRBJ2-7,few,TRBV10-3,NA,CAISESTRGSYEQYF,TGTGCCATCAGTGAGTCGACTCGGGGGAGCTACGAGCAGTACTTC
TRBJ2-5,few,TRBV29-1,TRBD1,CSVVLGQGSVETQYF,TGCAGCGTTGTCCTTGGACAGGGTTCGGTGGAGACCCAGTACTTC
TRBJ2-1,NA,TRBV10-3,NA,CAISGGAGEQFF,TGTGCCATCAGTGGGGGGGCGGGCGAGCAGTTCTTC
TRBJ2-1,NA,TRBV20-1,TRBD1,CSADAVGTGESEQFF,TGCAGTGCCGATGCGGTGGGAACAGGGGAAAGCGAGCAGTTCTTC
TRBJ2-1,NA,TRBV20-1,NA,CSAHPGHAYNEQFF,TGCAGTGCTCATCCGGGACATGCCTACAATGAGCAGTTCTTC
TRBJ1-2,NA,TRBV20-1,TRBD1,CSAGQELFYGYTF,TGCAGTGCGGGACAGGAGCTATTCTATGGCTACACCTTC
TRBJ2-7,NA,TRBV7-2,NA,CACSLVQGPYEQYF,TGTGCCTGCAGCTTAGTGCAGGGCCCCTACGAGCAGTACTTC
TRBJ2-4,NA,TRBV6-5,NA,CASSYSGDPLLSEQYF,TGTGCCAGCAGTTACTCGGGGGACCCCTTATTGTCTGAGCAGTACTTC
TRBJ2-5,NA,TRBV5-1,NA,CASSPGLIYGTQYF,TGCGCCAGCAGCCCTGGACTTATTTATGGGACCCAGTACTTC
TRBJ2-7,few,TRBV7-2,NA,CASSLVGGTNPYEQYF,TGTGCCAGCAGCTTAGTTGGGGGCACGAACCCTTACGAGCAGTACTTC
TRBJ2-3,NA,TRBV3-1,NA,CASSPASGADTQYF,TGTGCCAGCAGCCCAGCTTCAGGGGCAGATACGCAGTATTTT
TRBJ2-3,NA,TRBV20-1,NA,CSAHPDKSASTDTQYF,TGCAGTGCCCATCCTGACAAGAGTGCATCCACAGATACGCAGTATTTT
TRBJ2-1,NA,TRBV28,NA,CASRVPSSYNEQFF,TGTGCCAGCAGGGTACCGAGCTCCTACAATGAGCAGTTCTTC
TRBJ2-7,NA,TRBV10-3,TRBD2,CAISAGLAGDEQYF,TGTGCCATCAGTGCCGGACTAGCGGGGGATGAGCAGTACTTC
TRBJ2-3,NA,TRBV29-1,NA,CSIGGSRGSTDTQYF,TGCAGCATTGGGGGGTCTCGAGGGAGCACAGATACGCAGTATTTT
TRBJ2-1,NA,TRBV29-1,NA,CSARGLGVHNEQFF,TGCAGCGCCAGGGGTTTGGGGGTTCACAATGAGCAGTTCTTC
TRBJ2-3,NA,TRBV5-1,NA,CASSSQGVSDTQYF,TGCGCCAGCAGCTCCCAGGGAGTGTCAGATACGCAGTATTTT
TRBJ2-3,few,TRBV29-1,NA,CSVRGDVDTQYF,TGCAGCGTGAGGGGAGATGTAGATACGCAGTATTTT